A single sample gave rise to the 5 T cell receptor beta chains below, sequenced in a study of blood T cell repertoires in COVID-19. Generated by immunoSEQ multiplex PCR, the TCRdb table keeps only in-frame clones and is missing some. The repertoire holds approximately 240,000 clones, with 75% to 95% as singletons. The specimen sequenced was PBMCs or T cells enriched from blood (not recorded which). The source of these receptors is a young woman who had recovered from COVID-19.

A single count supports this clone. The genes are TRBV6-4 and TRBJ2-3, with TRBD2 identical over 8 bases. Germline CDR1 and CDR2: MRHNA and SNTAGT. This CDR3 is 14 amino acids long. Losses at the gene ends were 6 bases for V and 5 bases for J; bases not matched to a gene: 7. The CDR3 DNA reads TGTGCCAGCAGCCCCAGCGGGAGCGAAGATACGCAGTATTTT. This translates into CASSPSGSEDTQYF.

This clone was observed once. The chain carries TRBV13 and TRBJ2-1, with no clear D. The CDR3 contains 16 residues. Germline loops: CDR1 PRHDT, CDR2 FYEKMQ (reference sequence). V was pared by 0 bases and J by 10 bases, with 19 bases between. The CDR3: CASSLGTSLTRREQFF. In DNA, the CDR3 is TGTGCCAGCAGCTTAGGGACGTCCCTGACTCGGCGGGAGCAGTTCTTC.

This chain connects TRBV9 to TRBJ2-1; 9 positions agree with TRBD1. CDR1 and CDR2 from the germline V gene are SGDLS and YYNGEE. After removal of 7 bases from V and 8 bases from J, the junction contained 7 bases not matched to a gene. The CDR3 is 13 residues long. The DNA for the CDR3 is TGTGCCAGCTGCCGGGACAGGGATCATGAGCAGTTCTTC. The encoded protein is CASCRDRDHEQFF.

The V and J genes are TRBV5-1 and TRBJ2-7, with D hard to call. V shed 0 bases and J shed 2 bases, with 6 bases lying between them. Per the germline V gene, CDR1 is SGHRS and CDR2 is YFSETQ. CDR3 size: 13 residues. The CDR3 is CASSLGAPYEQYF. CDR3 in DNA: TGCGCCAGCAGCTTGGGGGCCCCCTACGAGCAGTACTTC.

The chain carries TRBV28 and TRBJ2-7; no definite D call. The CDR3 is 13 amino acids. Trimming stripped 3 bases from V and 0 bases from J, with 6 bases between. Per germline, CDR1 MDHEN and CDR2 SYDVKM. In nucleotides, the CDR3 is TGTGCCAGCAGTTTCTTTAACTCCTACGAGCAGTACTTC. Its protein product is CASSFFNSYEQYF.